This TCR beta chain was recovered during a study of cytomegalovirus exposure and HLA in healthy donors. Study as a whole: For the approximately 420 genotyped donors, approximately 82% fell within the Caucasian-associated ancestry cluster. Points from the study as a whole: Cytomegalovirus association was listed for approximately 150 TCR beta chains. In vitro work confirmed that a few CMV-associated chains recognize CMV antigens. Analyzed later, association rates of TCRs varied across HLA loci, with DRB1 most and HLA-C fewest.

Primers: 60 Vbeta forward and 13 Jbeta reverse. Repertoires were generated with immunoSEQ multiplex PCR, while TCRdb's copy carries only in-frame clones and drops some. The sample gives approximately 27,000 clones, 70% of which show up once; roughly 4.5% is in the top ten. In this sample, this clone turned up a few times. What it binds is unknown. The ends lost 6 bases at V and 0 bases at J; junction bases unmatched: 8. CDR3 length: 17 residues. Germline CDR1 and CDR2: MDHEN and SYDVKM. The TCR comes from a woman in her forties or fifties in good health and CMV-seronegative. This rearrangement joins TRBV28 to TRBJ1-6, with 7 bases lining up with TRBD1. The sequencing sample was made of PBMCs. DNA for the CDR3: TGTGCCAGCAGGAGGACAGGCCTGAGCTCCTATAATTCACCCCTCCACTTT. Amino acid sequence: CASRRTGLSSYNSPLHF.